This T cell receptor beta chain was documented in a study of graft-versus-host responses after intestinal transplantation. Overall study context: As for transplant type, recipients had multivisceral, liver-intestinal, or isolated intestinal grafts. Anti-thymocyte globulin induction preceded about three years of tacrolimus and steroid maintenance in all recipients.

Germline lookup yields CDR1 SGHNT and CDR2 YYREEE (reference sequence). The ends were cut back, 0 bases at V and 0 bases at J, with 7 bases in the middle. The CDR3 has 15 residues. This table comes from immunoSEQ multiplex PCR, and its TCRdb copy is limited to in-frame clones, with some not included. The sample holds some 120,000 clones; around nine tenths are singletons and the top ten take around 0.2%. Notes on this clone: Its antigen is unknown.

Overall study findings and caveats: Recipient marrow contained GvH clones, some of which appeared first in ileum or blood. Patients who carried graft-donor T cell macrochimerism also had high graft-versus-host to host-versus-graft clonal ratios in their allografts.

The receptor's source is a human donor who received an intestinal transplant. The chain couples TRBV5-4 to TRBJ2-1, with unresolved D. The sequences come from unstimulated CD4+ T cells sorted from spleen or lymph node cells, collected before intestinal transplant. The CDR3 coding sequence is TGTGCCAGCAGCTTGGGGGCCGACTCCTACAATGAGCAGTTCTTC. Amino acid sequence: CASSLGADSYNEQFF.